This TCR beta chain was recovered during a study of cytomegalovirus exposure and HLA in healthy donors. CDR1 GTSNPN and CDR2 SVGIG come from the germline V gene (reference sequence). V gave up 8 bases and J gave up 0 bases, with 11 bases separating them. This CDR3 has 12 residues. PCR used 60 Vbeta primers and 13 Jbeta primers. Original processing notes: Unique TCR beta chains numbered around 80 million in a later analysis, with around 10 million shared. The assay was immunoSEQ multiplex PCR, and TCRdb's table has in-frame clones only and misses some. That table supplies the V and J calls and clone size; D and trimming were determined from the DNA. The data contain 98,000 or so clones, more than 60% of them singletons.

This chain connects TRBV30 to TRBJ2-7; TRBD1 might be the D (6 bases). This clonotype was sampled from a human donor in good health. Sequencing was performed on PBMCs. CDR3 coding DNA: TGTGCCGCGAAAGGGGGCTCCTACGAGCAGTACTTC. Translating gives CAAKGGSYEQYF.